The 5 T cell receptor beta chains listed next were all sequenced from one sample in a study of blood T cell repertoires in COVID-19. Profiling relied on immunoSEQ multiplex PCR, and the TCRdb table lists in-frame clones only, not all of them. The sample holds approximately 96,000 clones, over 70% seen once. Sequences were obtained from peripheral blood. These TCRs come from a woman over 75 with acute or convalescent COVID-19.

This rearrangement joins TRBV30 to TRBJ2-5; TRBD2 matches at 8 bases. J lost 2 bases, V lost 8 bases, and 7 bases had no gene match. CDR3 length: 13 amino acids. Germline V CDR1 and CDR2: GTSNPN, SVGIG (reference sequence). The CDR3 region has the DNA TGTGCCCTCCGAACGGGGGGGCAAGAGACCCAGTACTTC. Translated, it gives CALRTGGQETQYF.

The rearrangement links TRBV7-9 to TRBJ2-2; a weak D match, TRBD1 (6 bases). CDR3 length: 13 residues. Trimming took off 7 bases at V and 3 bases at J, with 9 bases between the two ends. Germline V gene lookup returns CDR1 SEHNR and CDR2 FQNEAQ (reference sequence). The DNA for the CDR3 is TGTGCCAGCAACGCAGGGGACACCGGGGAGCTGTTTTTT. Protein product: CASNAGDTGELFF.

The chain uses TRBV11-2 and TRBJ2-3; 11 bases line up with TRBD2. Germline CDR1 SGHAT, CDR2 FQNNGV. V was clipped by 3 bases and J by 3 bases; unmatched bases: 5. The CDR3 spans 16 residues. CDR3 protein: CASSFSGGAATDTQYF. In DNA, the CDR3 is TGTGCCAGCAGCTTTAGCGGGGGGGCCGCTACAGATACGCAGTATTTT.

The chain employs TRBV4-1 and TRBJ1-2; possible D gene TRBD1, 6 bases. From germline, CDR1 is MGHRA and CDR2 YSYEKL. The CDR3 runs 14 residues. V was trimmed by 3 bases and J by 3 bases, leaving 11 bases between them. Written as DNA, the CDR3 is TGCGCCAGCAGCCAGGAGTCAGGGGACTATGGCTACACCTTC. This codes for CASSQESGDYGYTF.

The chain has TRBV5-4 and TRBJ2-3, with no clear D. Trimming took off 0 bases at V and 0 bases at J, with 17 bases between the two ends. The CDR3 has 18 amino acids. Germline CDR1 is SGHNT and CDR2 is YYREEE (reference sequence). The CDR3 DNA reads as TGTGCCAGCAGCTTGGGCCTCCGCGGTGGCGCGAGCACAGATACGCAGTATTTT. This codes for CASSLGLRGGASTDTQYF.